Sequencing of this T cell receptor beta chain was carried out in a study of OX40 agonist ivuxolimab in advanced cancers. Study context: An agonistic human IgG2 monoclonal antibody against OX40 (CD134) was given.

The timepoints at which blood was sampled were baseline, cycle 4 day 1, and cycle 7 day 1. Germline assignment: CDR1 SGDLS and CDR2 YYNGEE. The CDR3 sequence is 12 residues long. Trimming removed 4 bases at V and 6 bases at J, with 9 bases between. Assay used: immunoSEQ multiplex PCR; TCRdb lists only in-frame clones, some missing. The sample contains roughly 72,000 clones, 80% to 90% of which appear only once. A single count supports this clone. Sequenced material: CD4+ or CD8+ T cells sorted from blood, taken in a trial of the OX40 agonist ivuxolimab. The J gene is TRBJ2-3, the V gene TRBV9; no clear D gene. The receptor was isolated from an adult with an advanced solid tumor such as melanoma, head and neck, liver or kidney cancer. The CDR3 sequence is CASSTEWDTQYF. The CDR3 DNA is TGTGCCAGCAGCACTGAGTGGGATACGCAGTATTTT.